The following is a T cell receptor beta chain sequence with its context. The antigen is unknown. This table comes from immunoSEQ multiplex PCR, and its TCRdb copy is limited to in-frame clones, with some not included. The data show 100,000 to 150,000 clones, less than 90% seen once. These data come from a study of T cell responses to AZD1222 COVID-19 vaccine. The CDR3 has 17 residues. Looked up from germline, CDR1 is MDHEN and CDR2 is SYDVKM. J was trimmed by 9 bases and V by 6 bases; bases with no gene match: 16. Whole-study results and caveats: Distributed over spike, vaccine-associated CD4 TCRs predominated at 160-218 and 743-854. Donors skewed white British and female; clonal diversity was possibly underestimated.

The input for sequencing was peripheral blood, taken on day 0 of AZD1222 vaccination. The clonotype comes from an adult in good health. The J gene is TRBJ2-1, the V gene TRBV28; 11 bases are shared with TRBD2. The CDR3: CASSSGTSGPPGGEQFF. CDR3 coding DNA: TGTGCCAGCAGCTCCGGGACTAGCGGCCCCCCCGGGGGTGAGCAGTTCTTC.